A single sample gave rise to the 19 T cell receptor beta chains below, sequenced in a study of blood T cell repertoires in COVID-19. The repertoire was sequenced with immunoSEQ multiplex PCR; TCRdb's copy has only in-frame clones and lacks some. The sample shows about 260,000 clones, about 85% of them seen only once. Sequenced sample: peripheral blood. The source of these receptors is a man in his sixties who had recovered from COVID-19.

The chain joins TRBV9 to TRBJ2-3, with 7 bases aligning to TRBD2. Germline CDR1 and CDR2: SGDLS and YYNGEE. Losses at the gene ends were 7 bases for V and 3 bases for J; bases not matched to a gene: 8. The CDR3 sequence is 14 residues long. The DNA for the CDR3 is TGTGCCAGCCGTAATCTAGCGGAGACAGATACGCAGTATTTT. This sequence encodes CASRNLAETDTQYF. Full variable domain (remainder filled in from reference TRBV9 and TRBJ2-3): DSGVTQTPKHLITATGQRVTLRCSPRSGDLSVYWYQQSLDQGLQFLIQYYNGEERAKGNILERFSAQQFPDLHSELNLSSLELGDSALYFCASRNLAETDTQYFGPGTRLTVL.

The chain recombines TRBV6-5 with TRBJ1-2, with D uncertain. CDR3 length: 14 amino acids. Per germline, CDR1 MNHEY and CDR2 SVGAGI. The V gene lost 0 bases and the J gene lost 1 base, with 6 bases spanning the gap. CDR3 sequence reads: CASSYSPVNYGYTF. CDR3 nucleotides: TGTGCCAGCAGTTACTCGCCGGTTAACTATGGCTACACCTTC.

The chain uses TRBV2 and TRBJ1-4, with D possibly being TRBD1 (6 bases). Per the germline V gene, CDR1 is SNHLY and CDR2 is FYNNEI. The V and J ends lost 2 bases and 2 bases respectively, with 12 bases between them. The CDR3 is made up of 16 amino acids. CDR3 loop: CASSETGLGTNEKLFF. CDR3 nucleotides: TGTGCCAGCAGTGAAACAGGGCTAGGGACTAATGAAAAACTGTTTTTT.

The chain combines TRBV6-5 with TRBJ2-1; possible D gene TRBD1, 6 bases. The V and J ends lost 2 bases and 0 bases respectively, with 11 bases between them. The CDR3 runs 16 residues. Germline CDR1 and CDR2: MNHEY and SVGAGI. The CDR3 reads CASSYQTGSSYNEQFF. The CDR3 DNA is TGTGCCAGCAGTTACCAAACAGGGAGCTCCTACAATGAGCAGTTCTTC.

This chain uses TRBV25-1 with TRBJ2-1; the D gene is possibly TRBD2 (5 bases). CDR3 length: 12 amino acids. The germline gives CDR1 MGHDK, CDR2 SYGVNS. Trimming removed 4 bases at V and 8 bases at J, with 9 bases between. The CDR3 loop is CASSVRRDEQFF. The DNA of the CDR3 is TGTGCCAGCAGTGTCAGGCGGGATGAGCAGTTCTTC.

The chain carries TRBV5-6 and TRBJ2-1; 12 positions agree with TRBD1. The CDR3 length is 16 residues. Germline values: CDR1 SGHDT, CDR2 YYEEEE. After removal of 2 bases from V and 2 bases from J, the junction contained 2 bases not matched to a gene. The CDR3 DNA follows: TGTGCCAGCAGCTTTGGGACAGGGGGCGCCTACAATGAGCAGTTCTTC. Protein sequence: CASSFGTGGAYNEQFF.

The chain recombines TRBV5-1 with TRBJ1-1, with 9 positions matching TRBD1. In germline, CDR1 is SGHRS, CDR2 YFSETQ. After removal of 3 bases from V and 5 bases from J, the junction contained 8 bases not matched to a gene. The CDR3 runs 15 residues. CDR3 residues: CASSSTGGDITEAFF. The CDR3 coding sequence is TGCGCCAGCAGCTCTACAGGGGGCGATATTACTGAAGCTTTCTTT.

A word on this clone: In the same sample, other DNA sequences code for this CDR3. The CDR3, as DNA: TGTGCCTGGAGTGTACAGTCAGTCTATGGCTACACCTTC. It translates to CAWSVQSVYGYTF. V gene TRBV30 combines with J gene TRBJ1-2; the D is unclear. This CDR3 has 13 amino acids. Germline assignment: CDR1 GTSNPN and CDR2 SVGIG (reference sequence). The V end lost 0 bases, the J end lost 4 bases, and 9 bases lay between the germline ends.

This chain uses TRBV21-1 with TRBJ1-2; TRBD1, as called in the table, went unchecked against the DNA. TRBV21-1 is deemed a pseudogene. This CDR3 contains 16 residues. The CDR3 DNA sequence: TGTGCCAGCAGCAAAGAAGTCAGTCCAGCTAACTATGGCTACACCTTC. It codes for CASSKEVSPANYGYTF.

The chain joins TRBV30 to TRBJ1-5; 7 bases map to TRBD1. The V and J ends lost 5 bases and 5 bases, in that order; junction bases with no gene match: 6. From germline, CDR1 is GTSNPN and CDR2 SVGIG (reference sequence). This CDR3 has 13 residues. CDR3 nucleotide sequence: TGTGCCTGGGACATAACAGGGGATCAGCCCCAGCATTTT. The encoded protein is CAWDITGDQPQHF.

V usage is TRBV18 and J usage is TRBJ2-3, with D possibly being TRBD2 (6 bases). Germline V gene sequence: CDR1 KGHSH, CDR2 LQKENI. The CDR3 sequence is 15 residues long. V was shortened by 3 bases and J by 6 bases, with 16 bases between the two germline ends. The CDR3 DNA sequence: TGTGCCAGCTCACCCGAGCGTCGCGGGGTGGATACGCAGTATTTT. Translated, it gives CASSPERRGVDTQYF. Combining the CDR3 with reference TRBV18 and TRBJ2-3 gives the whole variable domain NAGVMQNPRHLVRRRGQEARLRCSPMKGHSHVYWYRQLPEEGLKFMVYLQKENIIDESGMPKERFSAEFPKEGPSILRIQQVVRGDSAAYFCASSPERRGVDTQYFGPGTRLTVL.

This chain links TRBV19 with TRBJ2-1; no clear D. The V end was cut by 3 bases, the J end by 5 bases, with 5 bases between. The germline CDR1 and CDR2 sequences are LNHDA and SQIVND (reference sequence). The CDR3 extends over 12 amino acids. CDR3 residues: CASSIEDNEQFF. CDR3 sequence (DNA): TGTGCCAGTAGTATCGAGGACAATGAGCAGTTCTTC.

This clone has just one count. The chain uses TRBV9 and TRBJ2-1; a possible D gene is TRBD2 (5 bases). The CDR3 covers 15 residues. Germline V lookup: CDR1 SGDLS, CDR2 YYNGEE. V lost 2 bases and J lost 9, with 18 bases in between. CDR3 region: CASSVLDTGLGEQFF. CDR3 DNA sequence: TGTGCCAGCAGCGTCCTTGACACGGGGTTAGGTGAGCAGTTCTTC.

The rearrangement uses TRBV30 and TRBJ1-2; D uncertain. The V gene lost 0 bases and the J gene lost 4 bases, with 9 bases spanning the gap. Germline V gives CDR1 GTSNPN, CDR2 SVGIG (reference sequence). The CDR3 spans 13 residues. This CDR3 reads CAWSVAGVYGYTF. In DNA form, the CDR3 reads TGTGCCTGGAGTGTAGCCGGGGTCTATGGCTACACCTTC.

The chain couples TRBV5-1 to TRBJ2-5, with 7 bases identical to TRBD1. Looked up from germline, CDR1 is SGHRS and CDR2 is YFSETQ. The CDR3 has 16 amino acids. J gave up 4 bases and V 1 base, and 10 bases lay outside the gene matches. CDR3 protein: CASSLSVGGQRETQYF. The CDR3 region has the DNA TGCGCCAGCAGCTTGTCGGTAGGGGGACAGAGAGAGACCCAGTACTTC.

The CDR3 loop is CASSSGQGKTPLHF. As DNA, the CDR3 is TGCGCCAGCAGCTCTGGACAGGGAAAAACTCCCCTCCACTTT. The chain combines TRBV5-1 with TRBJ1-6; TRBD1 aligns across 8 bases. V lost 3 bases, J lost 13 bases, and 9 bases stayed unmatched. The CDR3 is made up of 14 amino acids. CDR1 and CDR2 (germline): SGHRS, YFSETQ.

V is TRBV6-5 and J is TRBJ1-1, with D possibly being TRBD1 (6 bases). V was pared by 7 bases and J by 6 bases, with 18 bases between. The CDR3 is made up of 14 amino acids. Germline V lookup: CDR1 MNHEY, CDR2 SVGAGI. The CDR3 DNA is TGTGCCAGCAATCTCCGGGGGGCCTCTGCTGAAGCTTTCTTT. It encodes CASNLRGASAEAFF.

This clone was seen a few times. CDR3 loop: CASSPRSGQGHLYTIYF. The CDR3 nucleotides read TGTGCCAGCAGCCCGCGGTCGGGACAGGGGCATTTGTACACCATATATTTT. The chain couples TRBV3-1 (or the pseudogene TRBV3-2) to TRBJ1-3; 10 nucleotides line up with TRBD1. Germline trimming cut 4 bases from V and 8 bases from J; bases unmatched to any gene: 14. The CDR3 contains 17 residues. Germline V gives CDR1 LGHDT, CDR2 YNNKEL (reference sequence).

This chain joins TRBV28 and TRBJ2-7; maybe TRBD2 (5 bases). The V gene lost 4 bases and the J gene lost 4 bases, with 8 bases spanning the gap. Germline lookup yields CDR1 MDHEN and CDR2 SYDVKM. This CDR3 is 12 amino acids long. In DNA form, the CDR3 reads TGTGCCAGCAGTTCGCGGGTTTACGAGCAGTACTTC. Translated, it gives CASSSRVYEQYF.